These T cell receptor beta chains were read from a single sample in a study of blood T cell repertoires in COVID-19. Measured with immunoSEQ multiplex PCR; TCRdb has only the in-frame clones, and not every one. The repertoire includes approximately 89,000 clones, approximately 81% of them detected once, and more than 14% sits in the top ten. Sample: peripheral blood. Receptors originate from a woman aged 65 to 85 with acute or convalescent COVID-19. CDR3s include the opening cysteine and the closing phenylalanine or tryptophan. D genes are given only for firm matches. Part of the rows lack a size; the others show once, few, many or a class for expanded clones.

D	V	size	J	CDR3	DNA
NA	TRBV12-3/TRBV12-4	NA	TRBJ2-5	CASSFHQQETQYF	TGTGCCAGCAGTTTTCACCAGCAAGAGACCCAGTACTTC
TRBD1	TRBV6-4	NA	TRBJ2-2	CASKPGQGAGGELFF	TGTGCCAGCAAGCCGGGACAGGGGGCCGGCGGGGAGCTGTTTTTT
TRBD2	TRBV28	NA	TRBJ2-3	CASRTSGGADTQYF	TGTGCCAGCAGAACTAGCGGGGGGGCAGATACGCAGTATTTT
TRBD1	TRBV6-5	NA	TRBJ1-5	CASSLTGDEPQHF	TGTGCCAGCAGCTTGACAGGGGATGAGCCCCAGCATTTT
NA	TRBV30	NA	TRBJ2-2	CAWQPGDRPGTGELFF	TGTGCCTGGCAACCGGGGGACCGGCCGGGCACCGGGGAGCTGTTTTTT
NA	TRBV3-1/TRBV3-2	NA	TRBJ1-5	CASSPTPTGYSNQPQHF	TGTGCCAGCAGCCCGACCCCCACAGGATATAGCAATCAGCCCCAGCATTTT
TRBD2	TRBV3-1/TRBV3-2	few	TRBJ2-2	CASSRRLAGHTGELFF	TGTGCCAGCAGCCGACGACTAGCGGGACACACCGGGGAGCTGTTTTTT
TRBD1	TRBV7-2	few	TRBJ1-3	CASSSSTGGVGNTIYF	TGTGCCAGCAGCTCATCAACAGGGGGCGTGGGAAACACCATATATTTT
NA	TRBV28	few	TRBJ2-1	CASSLRNEQFF	TGTGCCAGCAGTTTACGTAATGAGCAGTTCTTC
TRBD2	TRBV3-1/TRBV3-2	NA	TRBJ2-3	CASSHAITSGRAADTQYF	TGTGCCAGCAGCCACGCGATTACTAGCGGGAGGGCCGCAGATACGCAGTATTTT